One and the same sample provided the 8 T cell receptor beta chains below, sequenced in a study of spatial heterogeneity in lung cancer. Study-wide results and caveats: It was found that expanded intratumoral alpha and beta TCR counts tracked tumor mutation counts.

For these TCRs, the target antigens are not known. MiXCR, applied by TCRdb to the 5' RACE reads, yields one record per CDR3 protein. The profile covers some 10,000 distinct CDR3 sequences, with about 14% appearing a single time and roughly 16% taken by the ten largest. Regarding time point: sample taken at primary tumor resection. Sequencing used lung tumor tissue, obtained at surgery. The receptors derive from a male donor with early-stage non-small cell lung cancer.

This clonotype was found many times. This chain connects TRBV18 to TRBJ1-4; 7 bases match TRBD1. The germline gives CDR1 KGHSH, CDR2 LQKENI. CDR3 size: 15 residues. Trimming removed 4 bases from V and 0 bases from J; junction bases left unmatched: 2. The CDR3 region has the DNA TGTGCCAGCTCACTTGGGACAGCAACTAATGAAAAACTGTTTTTT. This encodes CASSLGTATNEKLFF. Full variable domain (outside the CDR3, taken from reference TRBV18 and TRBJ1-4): NAGVMQNPRHLVRRRGQEARLRCSPMKGHSHVYWYRQLPEEGLKFMVYLQKENIIDESGMPKERFSAEFPKEGPSILRIQQVVRGDSAAYFCASSLGTATNEKLFFGSGTQLSVL.

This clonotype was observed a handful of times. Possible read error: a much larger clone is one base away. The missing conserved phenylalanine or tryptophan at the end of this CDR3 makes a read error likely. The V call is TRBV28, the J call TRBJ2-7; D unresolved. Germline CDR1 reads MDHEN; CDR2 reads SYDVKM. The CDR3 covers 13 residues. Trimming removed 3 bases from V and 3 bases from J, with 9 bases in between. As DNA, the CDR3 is TGTGCCAGCAGTTTGCCAGGATTCTACGAGCAGTACTCC. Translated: CASSLPGFYEQYS.

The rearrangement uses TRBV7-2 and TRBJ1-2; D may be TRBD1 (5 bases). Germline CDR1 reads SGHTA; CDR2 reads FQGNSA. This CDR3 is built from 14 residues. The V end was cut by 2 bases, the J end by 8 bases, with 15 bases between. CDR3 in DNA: TGTGCCAGCAGCTTATCCTCCAGGGAAGACGGCTACACCTTC. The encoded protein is CASSLSSREDGYTF.

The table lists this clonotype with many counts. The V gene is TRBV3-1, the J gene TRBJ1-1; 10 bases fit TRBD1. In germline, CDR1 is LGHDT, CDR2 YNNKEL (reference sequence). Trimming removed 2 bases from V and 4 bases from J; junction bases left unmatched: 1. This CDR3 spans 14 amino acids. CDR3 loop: CASSQWDRGTEAFF. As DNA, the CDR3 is TGTGCCAGCAGCCAATGGGACAGGGGCACTGAAGCTTTCTTT.

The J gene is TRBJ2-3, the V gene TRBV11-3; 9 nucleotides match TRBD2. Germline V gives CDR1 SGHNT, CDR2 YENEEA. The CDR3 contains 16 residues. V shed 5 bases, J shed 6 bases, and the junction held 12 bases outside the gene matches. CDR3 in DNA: TGTGCCAGCAGCCCAGGACTAGCGAACAGCATTGATACGCAGTATTTT. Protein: CASSPGLANSIDTQYF.

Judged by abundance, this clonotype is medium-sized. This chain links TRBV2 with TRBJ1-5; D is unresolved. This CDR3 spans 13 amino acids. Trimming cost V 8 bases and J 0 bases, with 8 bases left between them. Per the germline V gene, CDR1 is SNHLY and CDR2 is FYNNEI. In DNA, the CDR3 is TGTGCCAGCGTCGACGTTAGCAATCAGCCCCAGCATTTT. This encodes CASVDVSNQPQHF. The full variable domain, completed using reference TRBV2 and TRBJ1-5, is EPEVTQTPSHQVTQMGQEVILRCVPISNHLYFYWYRQILGQKVEFLVSFYNNEISEKSEIFDDQFSVERPDGSNFTLKIRSTKLEDSAMYFCASVDVSNQPQHFGDGTRLSIL.

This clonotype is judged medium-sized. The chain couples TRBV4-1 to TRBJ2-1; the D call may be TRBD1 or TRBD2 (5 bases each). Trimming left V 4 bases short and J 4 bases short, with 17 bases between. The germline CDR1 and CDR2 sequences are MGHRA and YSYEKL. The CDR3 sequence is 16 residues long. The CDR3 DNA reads TGCGCCAGCAGCCCAACCGGGACGGAGCCGTACAATGAGCAGTTCTTC. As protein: CASSPTGTEPYNEQFF.

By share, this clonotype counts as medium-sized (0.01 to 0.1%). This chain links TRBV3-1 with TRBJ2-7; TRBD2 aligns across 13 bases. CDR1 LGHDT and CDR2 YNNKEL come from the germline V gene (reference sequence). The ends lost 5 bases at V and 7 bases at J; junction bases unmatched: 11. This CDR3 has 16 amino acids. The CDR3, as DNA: TGTGCCAGCAGCGATTTTGGGACTAGCGGGGCGGGGGAGCAGTACTTC. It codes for CASSDFGTSGAGEQYF.